Below, 30 T cell receptor beta chains from the same sample are listed, as sequenced in a study of glioma-infiltrating T cells after dendritic cell vaccination (dated by TCRdb to the mid-2010s). The method was the immunoSEQ multiplex PCR assay. TCRdb took over this immuneACCESS table, retaining in-frame rearrangements with V and J assigned. Such tables are incomplete; in checked studies, under half of the missing clones stem from an unresolved V gene, and the remainder is unexplained. The sample has 80,000 to 100,000 clones on record, more than 70% of them singletons. The ten most abundant clones make up 5.4% of the sample. The time point label corresponds to: after dendritic cell vaccination, including at tumor progression/relapse. The source was blood, collected after dendritic cell vaccination. The source of these receptors is a human donor with glioblastoma.

The chain couples TRBV29-1 to TRBJ2-2; D perhaps matches TRBD1 (5 bases). Trimming took 5 bases from V and 2 from J, leaving 9 bases between them. The germline V gene has CDR1 SQVTM and CDR2 ANQGSEA. This CDR3 is 13 amino acids long. Here the CDR3 reads CSVRQSNTGELFF. Here the CDR3 DNA reads TGCAGCGTTAGACAGTCTAACACCGGGGAGCTGTTTTTT.

The chain joins TRBV18 to TRBJ2-1; TRBD2 aligns across 8 bases. This CDR3 is built from 16 residues. Germline lookup yields CDR1 KGHSH and CDR2 LQKENI. The junction had 2 bases not matched to a gene; V was cut back by 1 base and J by 0 bases. For the CDR3, the DNA is TGTGCCAGCTCACCACTAAGCGGGGGCTCCTACAATGAGCAGTTCTTC. Translation: CASSPLSGGSYNEQFF.

The chain recombines TRBV2 with TRBJ1-2, with no clear D. Per the germline V gene, CDR1 is SNHLY and CDR2 is FYNNEI. V lost 3 bases, J lost 1 base, and 6 bases lay in between. The CDR3 consists of 13 residues. The CDR3 reads CASSESFNYGYTF. CDR3 DNA: TGTGCCAGCAGTGAGTCGTTTAACTATGGCTACACCTTC.

The gene calls are TRBV5-1 and TRBJ1-2, with no clear D. V lost 7 bases and J 7 bases, leaving 20 bases between the germline ends. The germline V gene has CDR1 SGHRS and CDR2 YFSETQ. This CDR3 has 14 amino acids. In DNA, the CDR3 is TGCGCCAGCTCCAACCCCCCGGGGTCATCTGGCTACACCTTC. It specifies CASSNPPGSSGYTF.

J is TRBJ2-6 and V is TRBV11-3; possible D gene TRBD2, 5 bases. Germline CDR1 reads SGHNT; CDR2 reads YENEEA. The ends were cut back, 1 base at V and 4 bases at J, with 8 bases in the middle. The CDR3 contains 15 residues. This CDR3 reads CASSLGGRGANVLTF. CDR3 nucleotides: TGTGCCAGCAGCTTAGGCGGGCGCGGGGCCAACGTCCTGACTTTC.

The V and J genes are TRBV6-6 and TRBJ2-7, with TRBD2 matching over 14 bases. This CDR3 comprises 15 residues. CDR1 is MNHNY, CDR2 SVGAGI, per germline (reference sequence). V shed 4 bases and J 9 bases; nucleotides not matched to a gene: 8. The chain's CDR3 is CASSSGTSGSMWQYF. The DNA for the CDR3 is TGTGCCAGCAGTTCAGGGACTAGCGGGAGTATGTGGCAGTACTTC.

This chain connects TRBV9 to TRBJ2-3; D gene ambiguous. Trimming took 2 bases from V and 3 from J, leaving 4 bases between them. The CDR3 spans 12 residues. Germline lookup yields CDR1 SGDLS and CDR2 YYNGEE. CDR3 in DNA: TGTGCCAGCAGCGTGTCTACAGATACGCAGTATTTT. This sequence encodes CASSVSTDTQYF.

In regard to this clone: This likely comes from a read error, as the CDR3 has no conserved phenylalanine or tryptophan at its end. The chain uses TRBV6-5 and TRBJ2-7; D may be TRBD1 (8 bases). The CDR3 has 14 residues. Between the trimmed V and J ends, which lost 7 bases and 4 bases, there was a span of 17 bases. Germline-derived CDR1 and CDR2 are MNHEY and SVGAGI. CDR3 region: CASTTGGAVYEQYL. CDR3 nucleotides: TGTGCCAGCACTACAGGGGGGGCTGTTTACGAGCAGTACCTC.

The V gene is TRBV10-3, the J gene TRBJ2-6, with 7 bases fitting TRBD1. The CDR3 totals 16 residues. The junction had 4 bases not matched to a gene; V was cut back by 5 bases and J by 0 bases. Germline lookup yields CDR1 ENHRY and CDR2 SYGVKD. The CDR3 reads CAISRQGLSGANVLTF. The CDR3 DNA sequence: TGTGCCATCAGTCGACAGGGCCTCTCTGGGGCCAACGTCCTGACTTTC.

The chain recombines TRBV6-1 with TRBJ2-5, with D unresolved. V was trimmed by 3 bases and J by 5 bases, leaving 7 bases between them. The CDR3 spans 12 residues. Per germline, CDR1 MNHNS and CDR2 SASEGT. CDR3 nucleotide sequence: TGTGCCAGCAGTGACCGGCGGGAGACCCAGTACTTC. It codes for CASSDRRETQYF.

The chain is built from TRBV14 and TRBJ2-2; D gene uncertain. Trimming cost V 5 bases and J 4 bases, with 20 bases left between them. Germline values: CDR1 SGHDN, CDR2 FVKESK. The CDR3 is made up of 17 amino acids. In DNA, the CDR3 is TGTGCCAGCAGCAGCGATGCGCGGCAATGGATCACCGGGGAGCTGTTTTTT. Amino acid sequence: CASSSDARQWITGELFF.

The chain links TRBV30 to TRBJ2-5; D not certain. The DNA end is a closer match to TRBJ2-7, so the J assignment may be wrong. The length of the CDR3 is 15 residues. Germline V gene lookup returns CDR1 GTSNPN and CDR2 SVGIG (reference sequence). The CDR3 nucleotides are TGTGCCTGGACCCCTGCCGTCCGAATATCCTACGAGCAGTACTTC. Translating gives CAWTPAVRISYEQYF.

V is TRBV27 and J is TRBJ2-5; TRBD2 agrees at 7 bases. The J segment lost 4 bases and the V segment lost 3 bases, leaving 8 bases of the junction unmatched. This CDR3 spans 15 amino acids. Germline assignment: CDR1 MNHEY and CDR2 SMNVEV (reference sequence). The CDR3 loop is CASSFQPAGIETQYF. CDR3 sequence (DNA): TGTGCCAGCAGTTTCCAGCCAGCGGGAATAGAGACCCAGTACTTC.

V is TRBV5-1 and J is TRBJ2-7, with 8 bases identical to TRBD2. Germline lookup yields CDR1 SGHRS and CDR2 YFSETQ. V lost 4 bases, J lost 7 bases, and 7 bases stayed unmatched. The CDR3 totals 13 residues. CDR3 region: CASSAGTSREQYF. DNA of the CDR3: TGCGCCAGCAGCGCAGGGACTAGTAGGGAGCAGTACTTC.

This clone appeared once. The gene calls are TRBV6-5 and TRBJ1-3, with D possibly matching TRBD1 (6 bases). CDR3 length equals 15 residues. Germline lookup yields CDR1 MNHEY and CDR2 SVGAGI. V lost 3 bases to trimming and J lost 2 bases, with 11 bases between them. In DNA form, the CDR3 reads TGTGCCAGCAGTTATGCCGGGACAACTGGAAACACCATATATTTT. This encodes CASSYAGTTGNTIYF.

The V and J genes are TRBV6-5 and TRBJ2-1; 12 positions match TRBD2. There are 13 residues in the CDR3. Germline lookup yields CDR1 MNHEY and CDR2 SVGAGI. V gave up 5 bases and J gave up 12 bases; unmatched junction bases: 5. The CDR3 nucleotides are TGTGCCAGCAGTCCACAACTAGCGGGGGGGCAGTTCTTC. The encoded protein is CASSPQLAGGQFF.

The chain joins TRBV10-3 to TRBJ2-1; D may be TRBD2 (6 bases). Trimming took 4 bases from V and 7 from J, leaving 11 bases between them. The CDR3 covers 13 residues. The germline V gene has CDR1 ENHRY and CDR2 SYGVKD. Here the CDR3 reads CAISAVEGNEQFF. DNA for the CDR3: TGTGCCATCAGTGCTGTGGAGGGGAATGAGCAGTTCTTC.

The V call is TRBV6-5, the J call TRBJ1-3; possibly TRBD1 for D (6 bases). Trimming removed 6 bases at V and 1 base at J, with 13 bases between. Germline loops: CDR1 MNHEY, CDR2 SVGAGI. The CDR3 has 15 residues. CDR3 residues: CASSRDRSSGNTIYF. The CDR3 DNA reads as TGTGCCAGCAGCCGAGACAGGTCTTCTGGAAACACCATATATTTT.

V is TRBV19 and J is TRBJ1-2, with 8 bases identical to TRBD1. With V trimmed by 7 bases and J by 2 bases, 6 bases remained unmatched. This CDR3 has 14 amino acids. Germline loops: CDR1 LNHDA, CDR2 SQIVND (reference sequence). The CDR3 nucleotides are TGTGCCAGTAACCCCCGGACAGGGAACTATGGCTACACCTTC. Protein: CASNPRTGNYGYTF.

The V and J genes are TRBV19 and TRBJ1-1; D is perhaps TRBD1 (6 bases). Germline V lookup: CDR1 LNHDA, CDR2 SQIVND (reference sequence). The germline V and J ends were trimmed by 7 bases and 7 bases, with 16 bases remaining between them. This CDR3 region has 13 residues. CDR3 in amino acids: CASNRNREGEAFF. The DNA of the CDR3 is TGTGCCAGTAATCGGAACAGGGAGGGTGAAGCTTTCTTT.

J is TRBJ2-3 and V is TRBV9; 8 bases are shared with TRBD2. From germline, CDR1 is SGDLS and CDR2 YYNGEE. The J segment lost 2 bases and the V segment lost 5 bases, leaving 10 bases of the junction unmatched. There are 16 residues in the CDR3. The DNA for the CDR3 is TGTGCCAGCAGGGACGGGGGGGGCGGAGTCACAGATACGCAGTATTTT. Translated, it gives CASRDGGGGVTDTQYF.

This clone was picked up one time. The chain employs TRBV20-1 and TRBJ1-1; D remains unclear. V was cut by 2 bases and J by 8 bases, with 9 bases left in between. The CDR3 totals 11 residues. Germline V lookup: CDR1 DFQATT, CDR2 SNEGSKA (reference sequence). In DNA, the CDR3 is TGCAGTGCTAGATCATCCGGGGAAGCTTTCTTT. Amino acid sequence: CSARSSGEAFF.

The rearrangement joins TRBV7-2 to TRBJ1-2; a possible D gene is TRBD1 (6 bases). This CDR3 region has 15 residues. The ends were cut back, 0 bases at V and 8 bases at J, with 16 bases in the middle. CDR1 is SGHTA, CDR2 FQGNSA, per germline. The CDR3 nucleotides read TGTGCCAGCAGCTTAGCGATGACGGGGGGCCAGGGCTACACCTTC. Protein: CASSLAMTGGQGYTF.

The chain recombines TRBV6-1 with TRBJ2-2; 12 nucleotides match TRBD2. Per the germline V gene, CDR1 is MNHNS and CDR2 is SASEGT. V shed 8 bases and J 2 bases; nucleotides not matched to a gene: 0. The CDR3 is made up of 14 amino acids. CDR3 nucleotides: TGTGCCAGCGGACTAGCGGGAAACACCGGGGAGCTGTTTTTT. This sequence encodes CASGLAGNTGELFF.

V gene TRBV19 combines with J gene TRBJ1-3, with D maybe TRBD1 (5 bases). Germline values: CDR1 LNHDA, CDR2 SQIVND (reference sequence). Trimming cost V 6 bases and J 0 bases, with 12 bases left between them. This CDR3 spans 15 amino acids. The CDR3 is CASSPQAISGNTIYF. CDR3 nucleotide sequence: TGTGCCAGTAGCCCACAGGCCATCTCTGGAAACACCATATATTTT.

The chain uses TRBV7-3 and TRBJ2-7, with 9 bases identical to TRBD2. In germline, CDR1 is SGHTA, CDR2 FQGTGA. The CDR3 extends over 13 amino acids. Trimming removed 8 bases from V and 5 bases from J; junction bases left unmatched: 7. The CDR3 loop is CASSAGGGNEQYF. The CDR3 bases are TGTGCCAGCTCAGCGGGGGGCGGGAACGAGCAGTACTTC.

CDR3 sequence reads: CASRSVTGERETQYF. CDR3 DNA sequence: TGTGCCAGCAGGAGTGTAACAGGGGAACGAGAGACCCAGTACTTC. The chain combines TRBV6-5 with TRBJ2-5; 7 positions match TRBD1. This CDR3 is built from 15 residues. J gave up 4 bases and V 6 bases, and 11 bases lay outside the gene matches. Per the germline V gene, CDR1 is MNHEY and CDR2 is SVGAGI.

The V call is TRBV27, the J call TRBJ2-1; D may be TRBD1 (5 bases). Germline CDR1 is MNHEY and CDR2 is SMNVEV (reference sequence). CDR3 length equals 14 residues. V lost 5 bases and J lost 4, with 12 bases in between. The CDR3 loop is CASSPGQSYNEQFF. CDR3 sequence (DNA): TGTGCCAGCAGTCCCGGACAAAGTTACAATGAGCAGTTCTTC.

The chain combines TRBV7-8 with TRBJ1-1; 8 nucleotides match TRBD1. The V and J ends lost 6 bases and 0 bases, in that order; junction bases with no gene match: 6. The CDR3 is 15 amino acids. The germline CDR1 and CDR2 sequences are SGHVS and FQNEAQ. The CDR3 nucleotides read TGTGCCAGCAGGGATACGACAGGGGTGAACACTGAAGCTTTCTTT. It translates to CASRDTTGVNTEAFF.

In this sample, this clone turned up a few times. V is TRBV29-1 and J is TRBJ1-1; 8 positions match TRBD1. V trimming: 6 bases; J trimming: 9 bases; junction bases outside the gene matches: 6. CDR3 size: 11 residues. CDR1 is SQVTM, CDR2 ANQGSEA, per germline. For the CDR3, the DNA is TGCAGCGTGACGGACAGGGTGAAAGCTTTCTTT. Translated: CSVTDRVKAFF.